This TCR beta chain is drawn from a study of T cell responses to AZD1222 COVID-19 vaccine. Trimming took 4 bases from V and 6 from J, leaving 12 bases between them. Germline V gene lookup returns CDR1 SGHDN and CDR2 FVKESK. There are 14 residues in the CDR3. The study, taken as a whole, reports: In the spike-specific TCR repertoire, nearly half reportedly target unmutated variant regions.

Here immunoSEQ multiplex PCR was the method, and the copy in TCRdb shows in-frame clones only, minus some. The sample has 150,000 to 200,000 clones, roughly nine tenths seen once. As for this clone: Antigen specificity is unknown.

Sequenced material: peripheral blood, taken on day 0 of AZD1222 vaccination. The chain employs TRBV14 and TRBJ2-2; possibly TRBD2 for D (6 bases). This receptor was taken from an adult in good health. The CDR3 loop reads CASSLAGEAGELFF. The CDR3 DNA is TGTGCCAGCAGCCTAGCTGGGGAGGCCGGGGAGCTGTTTTTT.